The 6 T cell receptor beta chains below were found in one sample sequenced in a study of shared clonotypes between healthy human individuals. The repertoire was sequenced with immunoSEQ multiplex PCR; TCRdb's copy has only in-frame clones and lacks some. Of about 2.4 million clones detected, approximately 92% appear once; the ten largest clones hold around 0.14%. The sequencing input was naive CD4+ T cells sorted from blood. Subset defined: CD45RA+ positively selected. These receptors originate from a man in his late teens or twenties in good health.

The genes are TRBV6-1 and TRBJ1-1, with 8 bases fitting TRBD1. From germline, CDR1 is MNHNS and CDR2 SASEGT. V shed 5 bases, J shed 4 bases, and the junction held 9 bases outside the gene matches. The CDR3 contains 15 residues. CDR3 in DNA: TGTGCCAGCAGTCTCCGGGACAGGACCGCCACTGAAGCTTTCTTT. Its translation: CASSLRDRTATEAFF.

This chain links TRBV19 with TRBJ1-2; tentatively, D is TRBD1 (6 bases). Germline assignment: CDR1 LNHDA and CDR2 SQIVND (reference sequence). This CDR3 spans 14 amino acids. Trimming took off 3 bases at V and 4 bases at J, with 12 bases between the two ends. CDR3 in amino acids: CASSIRGATYGYTF. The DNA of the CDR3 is TGTGCCAGTAGTATCCGGGGGGCGACCTATGGCTACACCTTC.

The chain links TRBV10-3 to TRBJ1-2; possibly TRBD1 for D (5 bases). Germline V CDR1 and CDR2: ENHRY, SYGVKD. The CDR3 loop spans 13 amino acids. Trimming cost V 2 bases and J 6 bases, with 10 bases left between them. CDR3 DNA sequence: TGTGCCATCAGTGAGATAGGACATGATGGCTACACCTTC. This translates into CAISEIGHDGYTF.

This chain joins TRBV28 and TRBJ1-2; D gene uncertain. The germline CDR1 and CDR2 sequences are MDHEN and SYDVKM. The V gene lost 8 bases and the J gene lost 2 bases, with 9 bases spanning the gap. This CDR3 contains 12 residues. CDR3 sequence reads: CASGNMNYGYTF. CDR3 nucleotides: TGTGCCAGCGGGAACATGAACTATGGCTACACCTTC.

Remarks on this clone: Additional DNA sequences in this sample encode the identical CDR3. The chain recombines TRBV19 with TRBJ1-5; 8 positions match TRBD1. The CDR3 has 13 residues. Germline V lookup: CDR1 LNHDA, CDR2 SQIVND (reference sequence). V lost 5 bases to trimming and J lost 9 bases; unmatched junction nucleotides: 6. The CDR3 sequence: CASSGQGPGPQHF. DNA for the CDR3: TGTGCCAGTAGTGGACAGGGTCCAGGGCCCCAGCATTTT.

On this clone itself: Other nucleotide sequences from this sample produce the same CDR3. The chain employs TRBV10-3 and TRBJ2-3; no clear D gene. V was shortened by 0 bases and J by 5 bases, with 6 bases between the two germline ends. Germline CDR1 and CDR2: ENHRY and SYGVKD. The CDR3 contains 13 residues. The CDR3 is CAISESPLDTQYF. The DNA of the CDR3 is TGTGCCATCAGTGAGTCTCCTCTAGATACGCAGTATTTT.